The rows below give T cell receptor beta chains drawn from one sample of a study of CXCR3-negative and CXCR3-positive naive CD8 T cells. No DNA is given; TCRdb re-called the 5' RACE reads and lists each CDR3 protein once. The sample table includes some 130,000 distinct CDR3 sequences. The material sequenced was naive CXCR3- CD8+ T cells from blood. These receptors were collected from a human donor in good health. Some clones in this sample may be carry-over from other donors' samples. Both conserved end residues are part of each CDR3. Each record gives: J gene, V gene, CDR3 protein.

j_gene: TRBJ2-5
v_gene: TRBV29-1
CDR3aa: CSVRGRAPSLETQYF

j_gene: TRBJ2-7
v_gene: TRBV29-1
CDR3aa: CSARKDYEQYF

j_gene: TRBJ1-1
v_gene: TRBV5-1
CDR3aa: CASNLLSMNTEAFF

j_gene: TRBJ2-3
v_gene: TRBV5-1
CDR3aa: CASSLVGTLTDTQYF

j_gene: TRBJ2-3
v_gene: TRBV7-6
CDR3aa: CASSLDPLRGQSPDTQYF

j_gene: TRBJ2-7
v_gene: TRBV28
CDR3aa: CASSSTGDGRVYEQYF

j_gene: TRBJ2-7
v_gene: TRBV7-9
CDR3aa: CASTQLGDYEQYF

j_gene: TRBJ2-7
v_gene: TRBV6-6
CDR3aa: CASNPGHPYEQYF

j_gene: TRBJ2-7
v_gene: TRBV29-1
CDR3aa: CSVELGQGGNPYEQYF

j_gene: TRBJ2-5
v_gene: TRBV7-2
CDR3aa: CASSLGSEETQYF

j_gene: TRBJ2-3
v_gene: TRBV13
CDR3aa: CASSLPTTGKDTQYF

j_gene: TRBJ1-1
v_gene: TRBV12-3/TRBV12-4
CDR3aa: CASNPGQGDPLWNTEAFF

j_gene: TRBJ2-1
v_gene: TRBV5-1
CDR3aa: CASSPGLAGGDYEQFF

j_gene: TRBJ1-1
v_gene: TRBV12-3/TRBV12-4
CDR3aa: CASSLSSYTEAFF

j_gene: TRBJ2-2
v_gene: TRBV6-5
CDR3aa: CASRGRVTGELFF

j_gene: TRBJ2-1
v_gene: TRBV12-3/TRBV12-4
CDR3aa: CASRPKRGSYNEQFF

j_gene: TRBJ1-1
v_gene: TRBV29-1
CDR3aa: CSVELTTGEAFF

j_gene: TRBJ2-7
v_gene: TRBV7-6
CDR3aa: CASSPGTGFYEQYF

j_gene: TRBJ2-7
v_gene: TRBV5-1
CDR3aa: CASSFWTGGNYEQYF

j_gene: TRBJ2-7
v_gene: TRBV12-3/TRBV12-4
CDR3aa: CASSLAMTSGRYEQYF

j_gene: TRBJ2-5
v_gene: TRBV5-1
CDR3aa: CASSLKTSGILGETQYF

j_gene: TRBJ1-2
v_gene: TRBV7-8
CDR3aa: CASSLAGYNGNGYTF

j_gene: TRBJ2-2
v_gene: TRBV11-2
CDR3aa: CASSHPRTGELFF

j_gene: TRBJ2-7
v_gene: TRBV29-1
CDR3aa: CSVEGTGPTYEQYF

j_gene: TRBJ2-1
v_gene: TRBV5-6
CDR3aa: CASSLESRGSYNEQFF

j_gene: TRBJ1-1
v_gene: TRBV12-3/TRBV12-4
CDR3aa: CASSPAGEAFF

j_gene: TRBJ1-2
v_gene: TRBV29-1
CDR3aa: CSGGSWGYGYTF